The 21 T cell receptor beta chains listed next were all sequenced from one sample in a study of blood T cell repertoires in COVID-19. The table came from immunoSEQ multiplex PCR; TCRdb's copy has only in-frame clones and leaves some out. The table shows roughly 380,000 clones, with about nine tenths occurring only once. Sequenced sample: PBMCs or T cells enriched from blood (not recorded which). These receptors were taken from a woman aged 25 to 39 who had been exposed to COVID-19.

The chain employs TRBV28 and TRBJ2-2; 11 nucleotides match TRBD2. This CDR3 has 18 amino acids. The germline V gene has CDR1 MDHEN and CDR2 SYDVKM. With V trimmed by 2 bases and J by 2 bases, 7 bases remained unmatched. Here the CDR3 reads CASSLAGLAGGNTGELFF. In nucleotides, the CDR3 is TGTGCCAGCAGTTTAGCCGGGCTAGCGGGGGGTAACACCGGGGAGCTGTTTTTT.

The CDR3 loop reads CASSLSLSPGELFF. As DNA, the CDR3 is TGTGCCAGCAGCTTGTCACTGTCGCCCGGGGAGCTGTTTTTT. The chain is built from TRBV7-3 and TRBJ2-2; no clear D gene. Deletions cut 3 bases from V and 6 bases from J, with 11 bases between. CDR1 is SGHTA and CDR2 is FQGTGA in the germline V gene. The length of the CDR3 is 14 residues.

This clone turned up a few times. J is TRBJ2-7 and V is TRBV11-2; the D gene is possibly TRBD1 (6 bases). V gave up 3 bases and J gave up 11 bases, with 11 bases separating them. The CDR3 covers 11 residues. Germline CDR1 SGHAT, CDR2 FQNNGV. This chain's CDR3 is CASSFGQKEYF. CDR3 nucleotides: TGTGCCAGCAGCTTCGGACAGAAGGAGTACTTC. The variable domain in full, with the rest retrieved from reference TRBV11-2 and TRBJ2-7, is EAGVAQSPRYKIIEKRQSVAFWCNPISGHATLYWYQQILGQGPKLLIQFQNNGVVDDSQLPKDRFSAERLKGVDSTLKIQPAKLEDSAVYLCASSFGQKEYFGPGTRLTVT.

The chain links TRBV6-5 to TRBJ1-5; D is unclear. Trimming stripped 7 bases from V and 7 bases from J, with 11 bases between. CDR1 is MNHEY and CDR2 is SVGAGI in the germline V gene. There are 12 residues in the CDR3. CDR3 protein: CASNPPGQPQHF. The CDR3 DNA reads TGTGCCAGCAACCCCCCAGGCCAGCCCCAGCATTTT.

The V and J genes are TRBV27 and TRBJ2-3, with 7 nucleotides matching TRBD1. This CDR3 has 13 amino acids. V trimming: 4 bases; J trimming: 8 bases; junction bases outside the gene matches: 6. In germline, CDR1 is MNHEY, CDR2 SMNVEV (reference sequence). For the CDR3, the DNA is TGTGCCAGCAGTTCAACAGGGGTTGTTACGCAGTATTTT. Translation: CASSSTGVVTQYF.

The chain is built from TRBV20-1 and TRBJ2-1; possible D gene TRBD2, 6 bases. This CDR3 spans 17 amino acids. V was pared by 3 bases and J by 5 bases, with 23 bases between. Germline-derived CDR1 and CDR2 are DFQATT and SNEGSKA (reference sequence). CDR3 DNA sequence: TGCAGTGCTAGTGATAGCGGTCGGGAGTCTCTCCACAATGAGCAGTTCTTC. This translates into CSASDSGRESLHNEQFF.

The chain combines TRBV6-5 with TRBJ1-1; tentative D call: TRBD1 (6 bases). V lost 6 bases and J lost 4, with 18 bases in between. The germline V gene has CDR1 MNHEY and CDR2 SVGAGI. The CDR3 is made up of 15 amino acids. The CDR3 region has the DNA TGTGCCAGCAGCAAGGACAGCCAAGTATTCACTGAAGCTTTCTTT. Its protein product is CASSKDSQVFTEAFF.

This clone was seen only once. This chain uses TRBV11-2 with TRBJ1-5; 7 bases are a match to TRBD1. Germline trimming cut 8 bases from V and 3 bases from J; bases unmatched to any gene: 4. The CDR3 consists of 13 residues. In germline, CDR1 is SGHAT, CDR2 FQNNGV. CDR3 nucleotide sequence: TGTGCCAGCGGGCAGGGGGTCAATCAGCCCCAGCATTTT. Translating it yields CASGQGVNQPQHF. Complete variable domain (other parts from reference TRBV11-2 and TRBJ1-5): EAGVAQSPRYKIIEKRQSVAFWCNPISGHATLYWYQQILGQGPKLLIQFQNNGVVDDSQLPKDRFSAERLKGVDSTLKIQPAKLEDSAVYLCASGQGVNQPQHFGDGTRLSIL.

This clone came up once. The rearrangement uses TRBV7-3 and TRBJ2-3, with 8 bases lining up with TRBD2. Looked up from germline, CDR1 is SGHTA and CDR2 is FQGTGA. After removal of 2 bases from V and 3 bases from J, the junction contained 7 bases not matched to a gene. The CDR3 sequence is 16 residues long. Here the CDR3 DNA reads TGTGCCAGCAGCTTACTCCGGGAGGGTAGAACAGATACGCAGTATTTT. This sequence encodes CASSLLREGRTDTQYF.

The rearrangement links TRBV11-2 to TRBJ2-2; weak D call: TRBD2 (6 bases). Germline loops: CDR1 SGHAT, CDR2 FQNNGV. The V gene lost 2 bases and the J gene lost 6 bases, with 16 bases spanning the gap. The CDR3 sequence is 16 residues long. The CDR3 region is CASSLRRGAGPGELFF. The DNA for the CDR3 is TGTGCCAGCAGCTTAAGGAGGGGCGCTGGCCCCGGGGAGCTGTTTTTT.

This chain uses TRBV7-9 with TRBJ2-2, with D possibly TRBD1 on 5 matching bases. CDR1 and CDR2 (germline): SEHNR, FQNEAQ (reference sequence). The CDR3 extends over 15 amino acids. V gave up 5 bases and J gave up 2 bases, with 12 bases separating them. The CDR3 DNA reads TGTGCCAGCAGCCCCCGGACACCCAACACCGGGGAGCTGTTTTTT. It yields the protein CASSPRTPNTGELFF.

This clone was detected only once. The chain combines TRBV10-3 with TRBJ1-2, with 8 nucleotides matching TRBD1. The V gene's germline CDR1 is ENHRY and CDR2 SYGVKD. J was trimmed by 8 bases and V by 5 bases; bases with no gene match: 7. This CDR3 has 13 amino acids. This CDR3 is CAISPTTGAGYTF. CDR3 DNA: TGTGCCATCAGTCCGACGACAGGGGCCGGCTACACCTTC.

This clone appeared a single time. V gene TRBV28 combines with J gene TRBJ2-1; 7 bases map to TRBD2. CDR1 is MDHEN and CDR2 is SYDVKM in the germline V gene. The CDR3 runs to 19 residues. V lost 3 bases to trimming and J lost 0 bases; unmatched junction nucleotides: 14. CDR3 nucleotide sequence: TGTGCCAGCAGTTTGGCCCTCTTTTCCAGCGGGACCTCCTACAATGAGCAGTTCTTC. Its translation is CASSLALFSSGTSYNEQFF.

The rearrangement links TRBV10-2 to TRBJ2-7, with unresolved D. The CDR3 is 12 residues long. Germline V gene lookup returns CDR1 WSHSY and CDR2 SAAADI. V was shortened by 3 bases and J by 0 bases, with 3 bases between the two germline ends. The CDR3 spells CASSDNSYEQYF. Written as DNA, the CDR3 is TGCGCCAGCAGTGACAACTCCTACGAGCAGTACTTC.

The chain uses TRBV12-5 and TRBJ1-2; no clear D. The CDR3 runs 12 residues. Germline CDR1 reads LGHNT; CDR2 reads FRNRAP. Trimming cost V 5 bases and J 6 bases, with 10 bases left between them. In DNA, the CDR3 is TGTGCTAGTGGTGTCGACTGGCATGGCTACACCTTC. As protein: CASGVDWHGYTF. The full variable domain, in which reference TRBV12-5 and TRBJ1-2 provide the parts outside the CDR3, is DARVTQTPRHKVTEMGQEVTMRCQPILGHNTVFWYRQTMMQGLELLAYFRNRAPLDDSGMPKDRFSAEMPDATLATLKIQPSEPRDSAVYFCASGVDWHGYTFGSGTRLTVV.

The CDR3 reads CASSYSTGRDEQFF. The CDR3 DNA reads as TGTGCCAGCAGTTACTCGACGGGTCGTGATGAGCAGTTCTTC. The chain employs TRBV6-5 and TRBJ2-1; no firm D call. Germline V lookup: CDR1 MNHEY, CDR2 SVGAGI. Trimming shortened V by 0 bases and J by 8 bases, and 11 bases separated the two germline ends. This CDR3 has 14 amino acids.

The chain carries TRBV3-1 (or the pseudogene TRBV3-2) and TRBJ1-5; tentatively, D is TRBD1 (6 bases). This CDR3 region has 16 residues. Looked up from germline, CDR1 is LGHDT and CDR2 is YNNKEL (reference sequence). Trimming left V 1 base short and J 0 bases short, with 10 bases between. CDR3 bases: TGTGCCAGCAGCCAAGGGATGGGACATAGCAATCAGCCCCAGCATTTT. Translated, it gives CASSQGMGHSNQPQHF.

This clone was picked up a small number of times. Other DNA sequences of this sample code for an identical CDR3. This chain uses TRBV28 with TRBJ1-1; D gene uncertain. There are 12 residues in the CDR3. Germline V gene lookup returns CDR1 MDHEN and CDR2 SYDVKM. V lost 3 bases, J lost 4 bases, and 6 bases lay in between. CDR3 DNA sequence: TGTGCCAGCAGTTTGGGCGTCACTGAAGCTTTCTTT. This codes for CASSLGVTEAFF.

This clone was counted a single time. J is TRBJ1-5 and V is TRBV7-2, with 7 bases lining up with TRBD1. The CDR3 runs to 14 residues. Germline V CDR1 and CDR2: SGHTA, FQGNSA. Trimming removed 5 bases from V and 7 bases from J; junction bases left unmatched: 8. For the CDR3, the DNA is TGTGCCAGCAGCCCCGACAGGGTCGGGCAGCCCCAGCATTTT. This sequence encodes CASSPDRVGQPQHF.

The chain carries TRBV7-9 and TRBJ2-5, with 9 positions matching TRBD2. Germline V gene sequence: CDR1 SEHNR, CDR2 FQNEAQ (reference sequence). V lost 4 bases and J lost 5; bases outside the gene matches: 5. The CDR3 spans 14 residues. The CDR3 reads CASSSAGGLETQYF. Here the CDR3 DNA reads TGTGCCAGCAGCTCAGCGGGGGGACTGGAGACCCAGTACTTC. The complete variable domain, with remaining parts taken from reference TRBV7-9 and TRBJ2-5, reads DTGVSQNPRHKITKRGQNVTFRCDPISEHNRLYWYRQTLGQGPEFLTYFQNEAQLEKSRLLSDRFSAERPKGSFSTLEIQRTEQGDSAMYLCASSSAGGLETQYFGPGTRLLVL.

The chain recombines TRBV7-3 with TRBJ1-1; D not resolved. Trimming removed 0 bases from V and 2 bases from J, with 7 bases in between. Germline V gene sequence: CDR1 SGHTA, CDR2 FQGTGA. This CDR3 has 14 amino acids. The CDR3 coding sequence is TGTGCCAGCAGCTTAACAGCCATAAACACTGAAGCTTTCTTT. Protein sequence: CASSLTAINTEAFF. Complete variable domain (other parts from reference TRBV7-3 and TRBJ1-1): GAGVSQTPSNKVTEKGKYVELRCDPISGHTALYWYRQSLGQGPEFLIYFQGTGAADDSGLPNDRFFAVRPEGSVSTLKIQRTERGDSAVYLCASSLTAINTEAFFGQGTRLTVV.